The clone carrying this T cell receptor (beta chain) was recorded a few times. Its matching antigen is unknown. The sample is drawn from a study of human T cells and chemical hapten exposure. Germline lookup yields CDR1 PRHDT and CDR2 FYEKMQ (reference sequence). This CDR3 comprises 10 residues. Trimming removed 4 bases from V and 5 bases from J, with 2 bases in between. Described time point: patch test 1, 2 weeks after DPC sensitization. Treatment meaning: therapeutic diphenylcyclopropenone sensitization with weekly scalp DPC. TCRdb called the RACE reads again in MiXCR, with one record for every CDR3 protein. The table includes some 190,000 distinct CDR3 sequences, approximately 20% detected once. General study results and limits: DPC sensitization did not alter TCRs above 1 in 1000 frequency. Expanded TCRs showed more large CDR3 clusters than pre-sensitization or healthy control sets.

The specimen was whole blood, collected in connection with sensitization to the hapten diphenylcyclopropenone (DPC). This receptor was identified in a woman in her forties or fifties with alopecia areata. Some clones in this sample may be carry-over from other donors' samples. The rearrangement links TRBV13 to TRBJ1-1; D gene unclear. The DNA of the CDR3 is TGTGCCAGCAGCTATACTGAAGCTTTCTTT. This gives the protein CASSYTEAFF.